A single sample is the source of the 23 T cell receptor beta chains below, sequenced in a study of blood T cells in healthy people across ages. For the second PCR, which ran for roughly 6 to 12 cycles, a sample-barcoded 5' primer and a J-beta primer mix were used. TCRdb re-called the 5' RACE reads through MiXCR, storing one row per CDR3 protein. The table has 730,000 or so distinct CDR3 sequences, 40% to 45% seen once. Specimen: blood. The receptors were sampled from a man of 80 years or more in good health.

The chain uses TRBV28 and TRBJ2-7; TRBD1 agrees at 10 bases. Germline CDR1 is MDHEN and CDR2 is SYDVKM. The CDR3 is made up of 15 amino acids. V shed 1 base, J shed 6 bases, and the junction held 6 bases outside the gene matches. DNA for the CDR3: TGTGCCAGCAGTTTATTCGGGACAGGGGTCCGCGAGCAGTACTTC. It encodes CASSLFGTGVREQYF.

This clonotype appeared a few times. This chain connects TRBV9 to TRBJ1-4; no definite D call. The CDR3 runs 14 residues. Trimming stripped 0 bases from V and 4 bases from J, with 7 bases between. Germline lookup yields CDR1 SGDLS and CDR2 YYNGEE. The CDR3 protein is CASSVGIDNEKLFF. In DNA form, the CDR3 reads TGTGCCAGCAGCGTAGGGATCGATAATGAAAAACTGTTTTTT.

V and J are TRBV6-6 and TRBJ2-7, with TRBD1 matching 7 bases. V trimming: 3 bases; J trimming: 0 bases; junction bases outside the gene matches: 5. The length of the CDR3 is 15 residues. The germline CDR1 and CDR2 sequences are MNHNY and SVGAGI (reference sequence). CDR3 region: CASSYGTAFSYEQYF. CDR3 nucleotides: TGTGCCAGCAGTTATGGGACAGCCTTCTCCTACGAGCAGTACTTC.

This clonotype was counted ten times or more. The chain uses TRBV9 and TRBJ2-4; unclear D gene. With 0 bases removed from V and 6 bases from J, the gap between germline ends came to 13 bases. CDR1 is SGDLS, CDR2 YYNGEE, per germline. The CDR3 extends over 15 amino acids. In DNA form, the CDR3 reads TGTGCCAGCAGCGTAGACCAGTCTGGAAGAAACATTCAGTACTTC. Amino acid sequence: CASSVDQSGRNIQYF.

This clonotype was seen a handful of times. This sequence joins TRBV20-1 and TRBJ2-6; 9 bases match TRBD2. With 6 bases clipped from V and 1 base from J, the junction kept 10 bases outside the gene matches. Germline V lookup: CDR1 DFQATT, CDR2 SNEGSKA (reference sequence). The CDR3 has 17 residues. The CDR3 region has the DNA TGCAGTGCCCCACCCGCTAGCGGGGCGTCTGGGGCCAACGTCCTGACTTTC. This encodes CSAPPASGASGANVLTF.

V usage is TRBV20-1 and J usage is TRBJ2-7; no reliable D call. The germline V gene encodes CDR1 DFQATT and CDR2 SNEGSKA (reference sequence). The CDR3 is made up of 12 amino acids. The ends were cut back, 2 bases at V and 10 bases at J, with 15 bases in the middle. CDR3 nucleotides: TGCAGTGCTAGACTGGGATCTATGGCCCAGTACTTC. Translated: CSARLGSMAQYF.

This rearrangement joins TRBV28 to TRBJ1-2; TRBD1 aligns across 8 bases. The germline CDR1 and CDR2 sequences are MDHEN and SYDVKM. The junction had 14 bases not matched to a gene; V was cut back by 11 bases and J by 6 bases. This CDR3 has 14 residues. The DNA of the CDR3 is TGTGCCGTCAGCCCAGGGGGCCGTTATAATGGCTACACCTTC. This codes for CAVSPGGRYNGYTF.

This clonotype has more than one count but fewer than ten. The chain employs TRBV2 and TRBJ1-2; D may be TRBD1 (5 bases). CDR3 length equals 15 residues. The germline CDR1 and CDR2 sequences are SNHLY and FYNNEI. V dropped 7 bases and J dropped 4 bases, with 19 bases sitting between them. CDR3 amino acids: CASTTRGVQTYGYTF. DNA for the CDR3: TGTGCCAGCACCACCCGGGGGGTCCAGACCTATGGCTACACCTTC.

The chain uses TRBV28 and TRBJ2-1; 8 nucleotides align to TRBD2. The DNA end lines up better with TRBJ2-7; the J call may be wrong. CDR1 is MDHEN and CDR2 is SYDVKM in the germline V gene. This CDR3 is 13 amino acids long. CDR3 in DNA: TGTGCCAGCCGGGGGGGTGGAATCAATGAGCAGTACTTC. It codes for CASRGGGINEQYF.

At least ten counts were recorded for this clonotype. The chain links TRBV4-1 to TRBJ2-7; possibly TRBD1 for D (6 bases). This CDR3 is 19 amino acids long. V gave up 1 base and J gave up 1 base, with 23 bases separating them. The germline gives CDR1 MGHRA, CDR2 YSYEKL. The CDR3 region is CASSQVKSGTTLLSYEQYF. The CDR3 bases are TGCGCCAGCAGCCAAGTAAAATCGGGGACAACCCTGCTTTCCTACGAGCAGTACTTC.

There are a few counts of this clonotype. V is TRBV9 and J is TRBJ2-3, with D perhaps TRBD2 (6 bases). This CDR3 is 16 amino acids long. Germline-derived CDR1 and CDR2 are SGDLS and YYNGEE. Trimming took off 0 bases at V and 0 bases at J, with 11 bases between the two ends. CDR3 DNA: TGTGCCAGCAGCGTAGCTTCGAGCGGGAGCACAGATACGCAGTATTTT. Translated: CASSVASSGSTDTQYF. The full variable domain, with the rest looked up from reference TRBV9 and TRBJ2-3, is DSGVTQTPKHLITATGQRVTLRCSPRSGDLSVYWYQQSLDQGLQFLIQYYNGEERAKGNILERFSAQQFPDLHSELNLSSLELGDSALYFCASSVASSGSTDTQYFGPGTRLTVL.

This clonotype was seen more than once but under ten times. V is TRBV6-2 or TRBV6-3 and J is TRBJ2-2; 9 bases map to TRBD2. The CDR3 consists of 17 residues. In germline, CDR1 is MNHEY, CDR2 SVGEGT. V lost 8 bases, J lost 7 bases, and 17 bases stayed unmatched. CDR3 protein: CASFAGTSLLGVGELFF. CDR3 DNA: TGTGCCAGCTTTGCAGGGACTAGCCTACTTGGAGTCGGGGAGCTGTTTTTT.

The J gene is TRBJ1-2, the V gene TRBV14; D is unresolved. The V gene's germline CDR1 is SGHDN and CDR2 FVKESK. The CDR3 length is 15 residues. V was clipped by 0 bases and J by 4 bases, with 12 bases between them. The CDR3 DNA reads as TGTGCCAGCAGCCAAGAGAGAAACGAGCTCTATGGCTACACCTTC. Translated, it gives CASSQERNELYGYTF.

This clonotype appeared a few times. V usage is TRBV12-3 or TRBV12-4 and J usage is TRBJ2-3; TRBD2 might be the D (6 bases). With 10 bases removed from V and 0 bases from J, the gap between germline ends came to 14 bases. This CDR3 region has 14 residues. The CDR3 loop is CATRLARSTDTQYF. DNA of the CDR3: TGTGCCACCCGGCTAGCGCGTAGCACAGATACGCAGTATTTT.

This clonotype has only a few counts. V gene TRBV6-6 combines with J gene TRBJ1-1, with D maybe TRBD1 (5 bases). Trimming took off 5 bases at V and 1 base at J, with 14 bases between the two ends. CDR1 and CDR2 from the germline V gene are MNHNY and SVGAGI (reference sequence). The CDR3 has 15 residues. CDR3 sequence (DNA): TGTGCCAGCAGTCCAGGTGGGGGGGAGAACACTGAAGCTTTCTTT. Protein: CASSPGGGENTEAFF.

Worth noting for this clonotype: Possible read error: a much larger clone is one base away. The rearrangement uses TRBV4-3 and TRBJ2-7; possibly TRBD2 for D (5 bases). Germline V CDR1 and CDR2: LGHNA, YSLEER. V lost 0 bases and J 7 bases, leaving 10 bases between the germline ends. The CDR3 contains 13 residues. The CDR3: CASSQEADGEQYF. DNA for the CDR3: TGCGCCAGCAGCCAAGAAGCGGATGGTGAGCAGTACTTC.

The rearrangement links TRBV18 to TRBJ2-7; D gene uncertain. The better agreement between TRBJ2-5 and the DNA end casts doubt on the J call. The CDR3 is 12 residues long. The germline V gene encodes CDR1 KGHSH and CDR2 LQKENI. In nucleotides, the CDR3 is TGTGCCAGCTCACCACAGGCTGAGACCCAGTACTTC. It translates to CASSPQAETQYF.

The gene calls are TRBV11-2 and TRBJ2-3; D unclear. The length of the CDR3 is 14 residues. From germline, CDR1 is SGHAT and CDR2 FQNNGV. Between the trimmed V and J ends, which lost 3 bases and 4 bases, there was a span of 11 bases. CDR3 region: CASSFRVEPDTQYF. The DNA of the CDR3 is TGTGCCAGCAGCTTCCGGGTAGAGCCAGATACGCAGTATTTT.

The chain carries TRBV7-2 and TRBJ1-4; tentatively, D is TRBD1 (6 bases). Trimming removed 4 bases at V and 5 bases at J, with 11 bases between. This CDR3 has 14 amino acids. CDR1 and CDR2 (germline): SGHTA, FQGNSA. CDR3 bases: TGTGCCAGCAGCTCCGGACAGCTGAATGAAAAACTGTTTTTT. This translates into CASSSGQLNEKLFF.

Comment on this clonotype: At one end the junction does not follow the germline gene, possibly because of a read error. The CDR3 is CAGSWKWGNEQFF. CDR3 in DNA: TGTGCCGGCAGTTGGAAATGGGGCAATGAGCAGTTCTTC. The rearrangement joins TRBV6-2 or TRBV6-3 to TRBJ2-1; D gene ambiguous. From germline, CDR1 is MNHEY and CDR2 SVGEGT. The CDR3 is 13 amino acids.

Ten or more counts support this clonotype. The chain has TRBV14 and TRBJ2-3; TRBD2 agrees at 8 bases. The CDR3 length is 15 residues. The germline V gene has CDR1 SGHDN and CDR2 FVKESK. With 8 bases clipped from V and 4 bases from J, the junction kept 11 bases outside the gene matches. The CDR3 sequence: CASSALAGLADTQYF. The DNA for the CDR3 is TGTGCCAGCTCCGCGCTAGCGGGTCTCGCAGATACGCAGTATTTT.

V and J are TRBV6-2 or TRBV6-3 and TRBJ2-3; either TRBD1 or TRBD2 may supply D (5 bases each). Trimming took off 4 bases at V and 0 bases at J, with 20 bases between the two ends. From germline, CDR1 is MNHEY and CDR2 SVGEGT. This CDR3 comprises 18 residues. This CDR3 reads CASSSALSGPRSTDTQYF. The CDR3, as DNA: TGTGCCAGCAGTTCAGCTCTCTCGGGGCCCAGGAGCACAGATACGCAGTATTTT.

This clonotype was picked up one time. V usage is TRBV30 and J usage is TRBJ1-4, with TRBD1 as a possible D gene (6 bases). Germline CDR1 and CDR2: GTSNPN and SVGIG (reference sequence). The CDR3 spans 15 residues. The germline V and J ends were trimmed by 4 bases and 3 bases, with 15 bases remaining between them. The CDR3 region has the DNA TGTGCCTGGAATGACTACCGGACAGCTAATGAAAAACTGTTTTTT. Encoded protein: CAWNDYRTANEKLFF.